This TCR beta chain originates from a study of T cell responses to AZD1222 COVID-19 vaccine. The method was immunoSEQ multiplex PCR; TCRdb's version includes in-frame clones alone and lacks a portion of them. There are fewer than 200,000 clones in the sample; roughly 92% occur only once, and approximately 4% lies in the top ten. CDR1 is ENHRY and CDR2 is SYGVKD in the germline V gene. The CDR3 contains 15 residues. The V gene end was trimmed by 6 bases and the J gene end by 2 bases; junction bases not matched to a gene: 6. Overall study findings and caveats: There were mostly white British donors and more females than males, and clonal diversity was possibly underestimated.

Comments on this clone: What it binds is unknown.

Sequencing used peripheral blood, obtained 28 days after the second dose of the MenACWY control vaccine. The V call is TRBV10-3, the J call TRBJ2-1; 8 bases match TRBD1. This sequence was found in an adult who received the MenACWY meningococcal vaccine as a control. The CDR3 DNA reads TGTGCCATCAGGAAGACAGGGGCTACCTACAATGAGCAGTTCTTC. Translation: CAIRKTGATYNEQFF.